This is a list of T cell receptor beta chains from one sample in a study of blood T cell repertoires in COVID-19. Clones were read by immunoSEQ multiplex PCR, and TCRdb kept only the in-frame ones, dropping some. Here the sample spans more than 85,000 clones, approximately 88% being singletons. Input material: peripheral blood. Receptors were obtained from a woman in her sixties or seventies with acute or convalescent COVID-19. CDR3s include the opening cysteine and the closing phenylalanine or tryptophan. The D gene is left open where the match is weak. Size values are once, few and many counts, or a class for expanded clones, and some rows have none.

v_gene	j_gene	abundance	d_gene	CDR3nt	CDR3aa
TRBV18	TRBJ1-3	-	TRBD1	TGTGCCAGCTCACTGAACACAGGGGATACTGGAAACACCATATATTTT	CASSLNTGDTGNTIYF
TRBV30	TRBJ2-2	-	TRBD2	TGTGCCTGGGATACTAGCGGGGCGACCGGGGAGCTGTTTTTT	CAWDTSGATGELFF
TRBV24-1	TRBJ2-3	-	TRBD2	TGTGCCACCAGTGCCCCTCGGGAGGGGTCAGATACGCAGTATTTT	CATSAPREGSDTQYF
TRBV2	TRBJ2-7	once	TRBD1	TGTGCCAGCACCTGGACAGGGGGCGGCGAGCAGTACTTC	CASTWTGGGEQYF
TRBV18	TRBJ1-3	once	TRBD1	TGTGCCAGCTCTCCCTCGTCGGGACAGGGGGCTTCGGGAAACACCATATATTTT	CASSPSSGQGASGNTIYF
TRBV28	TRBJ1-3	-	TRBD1	TGTGCCAGCAGTGAGACAGGGAGAAGAGAAAACACCATATATTTT	CASSETGRRENTIYF
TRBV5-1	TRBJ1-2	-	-	TGCGCCAGCACAGAGGGGGACGGAACTATCGGAGGCTACACCTTC	CASTEGDGTIGGYTF
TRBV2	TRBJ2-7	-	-	TGTGCCAGCAGTGGGGGACAAAGCTCCTACGAGCAGTACTTC	CASSGGQSSYEQYF
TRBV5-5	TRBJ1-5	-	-	TGTGCCAGCAGCCGCTTAAGCGGGCCGGATCAGCCCCAGCATTTT	CASSRLSGPDQPQHF
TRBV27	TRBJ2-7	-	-	TGTGCCAGCAGCCCCTTAACGTACAGGAGGGAATACTCCTACGAGCAGTACTTC	CASSPLTYRREYSYEQYF
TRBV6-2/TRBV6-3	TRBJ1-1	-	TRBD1	TGTGCCAGCAGTTACTCAGCCGGGACAGGGGGCTTGACTTTCTTT	CASSYSAGTGGLTFF
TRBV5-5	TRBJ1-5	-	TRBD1	TGTGCCAGCAGCCTACAACAGGGGATGGGCAATCAGCCCCAGCATTTT	CASSLQQGMGNQPQHF
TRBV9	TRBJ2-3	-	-	TGTGCCAGCAGCGCTTGGGGCGCAGATACGCAGTATTTT	CASSAWGADTQYF
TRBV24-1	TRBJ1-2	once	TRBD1	TGTGCCACCAGTGATTTCCCGTCAGGGGGCAGGGAAGGCTACACCTTC	CATSDFPSGGREGYTF
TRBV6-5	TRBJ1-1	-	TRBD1	TGTGCCAGCAGTCCACAGGGGGCGGTCACTGAAGCTTTCTTT	CASSPQGAVTEAFF